The 3 T cell receptor beta chains below come from one sample, sequenced in a study of cytomegalovirus exposure and HLA in healthy donors. The PCR used 60 Vbeta and 13 Jbeta primers. Sequenced by immunoSEQ multiplex PCR; TCRdb stores in-frame clones only, minus some. Of some 120,000 clones listed, 9.5% are singletons. What was sequenced was PBMCs. The receptors shown here come from a man aged 30 to 39 in good health and CMV-seronegative.

This chain uses TRBV28 with TRBJ2-5, with D possibly being TRBD2 (6 bases). The germline gives CDR1 MDHEN, CDR2 SYDVKM. The CDR3 runs to 15 residues. Trimming stripped 2 bases from V and 4 bases from J, with 14 bases between. The DNA of the CDR3 is TGTGCCAGCAGTTTAAACCAGGGAGGTCGAGAGACCCAGTACTTC. Amino acid sequence: CASSLNQGGRETQYF. The full variable domain, with the rest looked up from reference TRBV28 and TRBJ2-5, is DVKVTQSSRYLVKRTGEKVFLECVQDMDHENMFWYRQDPGLGLRLIYFSYDVKMKEKGDIPEGYSVSREKKERFSLILESASTNQTSMYLCASSLNQGGRETQYFGPGTRLLVL.

This clone was detected a few times. V gene TRBV7-3 combines with J gene TRBJ2-7; 10 bases map to TRBD1. CDR3 length: 15 amino acids. After removal of 4 bases from V and 4 bases from J, the junction contained 7 bases not matched to a gene. The germline V gene encodes CDR1 SGHTA and CDR2 FQGTGA. The CDR3 sequence: CASSSGRDRGYEQYF. Written as DNA, the CDR3 is TGTGCCAGCAGCTCGGGCCGGGACAGGGGTTACGAGCAGTACTTC. The full variable domain, with the rest looked up from reference TRBV7-3 and TRBJ2-7, is GAGVSQTPSNKVTEKGKYVELRCDPISGHTALYWYRQSLGQGPEFLIYFQGTGAADDSGLPNDRFFAVRPEGSVSTLKIQRTERGDSAVYLCASSSGRDRGYEQYFGPGTRLTVT.

There are a few counts of this clone. The rearrangement links TRBV30 to TRBJ2-1; maybe TRBD2 (6 bases). The V gene lost 1 base and the J gene lost 6 bases, with 16 bases spanning the gap. Germline lookup yields CDR1 GTSNPN and CDR2 SVGIG (reference sequence). The CDR3 has 15 residues. CDR3 nucleotides: TGTGCCTGGAGTGCAACCCGACTAGAGGGCAATGAGCAGTTCTTC. Amino acid sequence: CAWSATRLEGNEQFF.